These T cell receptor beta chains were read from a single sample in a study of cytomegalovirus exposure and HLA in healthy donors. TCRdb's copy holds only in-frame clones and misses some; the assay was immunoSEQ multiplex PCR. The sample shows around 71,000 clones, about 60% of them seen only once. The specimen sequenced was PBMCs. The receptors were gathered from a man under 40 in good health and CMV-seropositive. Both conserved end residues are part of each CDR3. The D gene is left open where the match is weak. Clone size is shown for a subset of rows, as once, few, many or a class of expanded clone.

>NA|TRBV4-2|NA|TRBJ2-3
TGTGCCAGCAGCCCTGTAGCGGCCAGAACCACAGATACGCAGTATTTT
CASSPVAARTTDTQYF
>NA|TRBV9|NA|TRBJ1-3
TGTGCCAGCAGCGTAGTTGGGCAGGGTAGAGACACCATATATTTT
CASSVVGQGRDTIYF
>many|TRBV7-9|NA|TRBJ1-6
TGTGCCAGCAGCTCCCATGACACGGCTGGTTTTGGATCACCCCTCCACTTT
CASSSHDTAGFGSPLHF
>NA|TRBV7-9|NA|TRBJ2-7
TGTGCCAGCAGCTTAGCTCGTCGGGGGGAGCAGTACTTC
CASSLARRGEQYF
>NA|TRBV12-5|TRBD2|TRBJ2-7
TGTGCTAGTGGCCCCTCTGGGGCGGGAGTTTCCGAGCAGTACTTC
CASGPSGAGVSEQYF
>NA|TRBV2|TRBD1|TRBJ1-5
TGTGCCAGCACCGGAGGTCGGACAGGGACACCTCGGAGGGGTCAGCCCCAGCATTTT
CASTGGRTGTPRRGQPQHF
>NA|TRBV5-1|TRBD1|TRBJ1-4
TGCGCCAGCAGCCCTCGGGACAGGGTTGAAAAACTGTTTTTT
CASSPRDRVEKLFF
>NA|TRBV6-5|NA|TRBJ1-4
TGTGCCAGCAGTTACTCGTACAGCCTTAATGAAAAACTGTTTTTT
CASSYSYSLNEKLFF
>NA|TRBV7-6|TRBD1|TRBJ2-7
TGTGCCAGCAGCTTATCATTATCGGCAGGGGGTTCCTACGAGCAGTACTTC
CASSLSLSAGGSYEQYF
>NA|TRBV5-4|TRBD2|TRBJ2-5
TGTGCCAGCAACTTGGGGAGCGGGGGGGCCGGAGAGACCCAGTACTTC
CASNLGSGGAGETQYF
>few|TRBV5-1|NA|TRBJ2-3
TGCGCCAGCAGCTTGGTCGGTCTAACTTCCGCAGATACGCAGTATTTT
CASSLVGLTSADTQYF
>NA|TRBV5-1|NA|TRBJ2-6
TGCGCCAGCAGCTTTGGGGCTTTGGGTGCTGGGGCCAACGTCCTGACTTTC
CASSFGALGAGANVLTF
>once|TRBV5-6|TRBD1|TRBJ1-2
TGTGCCAGCAGTTCGGGACAGTCGAACTATGGCTACACCTTC
CASSSGQSNYGYTF
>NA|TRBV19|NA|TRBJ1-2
TGTGCCAGTAGTATCCCCGGGGGCTACACCTTC
CASSIPGGYTF